The entry that follows covers one T cell receptor beta chain sequence. This sample stems from a study of blood T cell repertoires in COVID-19. Measured with immunoSEQ multiplex PCR; TCRdb has only the in-frame clones, and not every one. The sample comprises around 80,000 clones, 60% to 75% of which are singletons, and roughly 5.6% rests with the top ten. Germline lookup yields CDR1 SGHVS and CDR2 FQNEAQ. Between the trimmed V and J ends, which lost 4 bases and 8 bases, there was a span of 15 bases. This CDR3 has 14 residues. The clonotype was recovered from a man in his forties or fifties with active or convalescent COVID-19. The sequencing input was peripheral blood. The rearrangement links TRBV7-8 to TRBJ2-1; tentative D call: TRBD2 (7 bases). The CDR3 is CASSWEGGIYEQFF. In nucleotides, the CDR3 is TGTGCCAGCAGCTGGGAGGGGGGGATCTATGAGCAGTTCTTC.